These 24 T cell receptor beta chains share one sample of origin, sequenced in a study of T-cell reconstitution after alpha-beta-depleted transplantation in children. TCRbeta library preparation incorporated unique molecular identifiers. From the PCR reads, TCRdb called clonotypes with MiXCR, one entry per CDR3 protein. The sample has about 540,000 distinct CDR3 sequences; approximately 20% are singletons. Here the sequenced sample was PBMCs from the stem cell graft donor, taken from the stem cell graft. Receptors originate from a human donor who donated a stem cell graft to a child with acute lymphoblastic leukemia.

This clonotype was seen more than once but under ten times. V gene TRBV4-1 combines with J gene TRBJ2-3; weak D call: TRBD1 (5 bases). There are 16 residues in the CDR3. Germline lookup yields CDR1 MGHRA and CDR2 YSYEKL. V lost 1 base and J lost 6, with 17 bases in between. The CDR3 DNA sequence: TGCGCCAGCAGCCAAGTTGGCTTCCGAACAGGTGATACGCAGTATTTT. Protein: CASSQVGFRTGDTQYF.

CDR3 amino acids: CASTPGHTQYF. The CDR3 bases are TGTGCCAGCACTCCCGGACATACGCAGTATTTT. The chain has TRBV6-2 or TRBV6-3 and TRBJ2-3, with unresolved D. V was shortened by 7 bases and J by 7 bases, with 9 bases between the two germline ends. From germline, CDR1 is MNHEY and CDR2 SVGEGT. CDR3 length equals 11 residues.

V gene TRBV20-1 combines with J gene TRBJ2-7; D remains ambiguous. CDR3 length equals 14 residues. Germline CDR1 DFQATT, CDR2 SNEGSKA (reference sequence). V lost 3 bases and J lost 0, with 12 bases in between. CDR3 loop: CSASWSWGSYEQYF. The DNA for the CDR3 is TGCAGTGCTAGTTGGTCGTGGGGCTCCTACGAGCAGTACTTC.

This clonotype was counted between two and nine times. The V and J genes are TRBV6-4 and TRBJ2-3, with 7 bases aligning to TRBD2. The CDR3 runs 14 residues. Germline V gene sequence: CDR1 MRHNA, CDR2 SNTAGT. The junction had 10 bases not matched to a gene; V was cut back by 10 bases and J by 3 bases. CDR3 in DNA: TGTGCCACCGGAGGCGGGAGTACGACAGATACGCAGTATTTT. Amino acids: CATGGGSTTDTQYF.

The chain recombines TRBV27 with TRBJ1-1; D gene ambiguous. With 2 bases removed from V and 1 base from J, the gap between germline ends came to 5 bases. The CDR3 extends over 13 amino acids. CDR1 and CDR2 from the germline V gene are MNHEY and SMNVEV (reference sequence). The DNA for the CDR3 is TGTGCCAGCAGTTTAACAAAGAACACTGAAGCTTTCTTT. Translated: CASSLTKNTEAFF.

This clonotype was seen only a few times. The rearrangement joins TRBV5-1 to TRBJ2-7; 9 bases fit TRBD2. The V and J ends lost 3 bases and 2 bases, in that order; junction bases with no gene match: 9. The CDR3 contains 16 residues. Germline V gene lookup returns CDR1 SGHRS and CDR2 YFSETQ. The chain's CDR3 is CASSSFTSGSAYEQYF. The CDR3 DNA is TGCGCCAGCAGCTCCTTCACTAGCGGGTCGGCCTACGAGCAGTACTTC.

This chain uses TRBV27 with TRBJ1-1; D perhaps matches TRBD1 (6 bases). This CDR3 spans 15 amino acids. Germline loops: CDR1 MNHEY, CDR2 SMNVEV (reference sequence). Trimming took off 6 bases at V and 4 bases at J, with 18 bases between the two ends. The DNA for the CDR3 is TGTGCCAGCAGGGCAGGGGACAATGTGGCCACTGAAGCTTTCTTT. Amino acid sequence: CASRAGDNVATEAFF.

V usage is TRBV6-5 and J usage is TRBJ1-3; possibly TRBD1 for D (6 bases). Trimming took 0 bases from V and 2 from J, leaving 11 bases between them. This CDR3 is 16 amino acids long. CDR1 is MNHEY and CDR2 is SVGAGI in the germline V gene. CDR3 coding DNA: TGTGCCAGCAGTTACTCTTTAGGACAGACTGGAAACACCATATATTTT. It is translated as CASSYSLGQTGNTIYF.

V and J are TRBV6-2 or TRBV6-3 and TRBJ2-2; the match to TRBD2 covers 11 bases. J lost 6 bases, V lost 6 bases, and 6 bases had no gene match. Germline CDR1 and CDR2: MNHEY and SVGEGT. CDR3 length: 15 amino acids. CDR3 amino acids: CASRLAGGPPGELFF. The CDR3, as DNA: TGTGCCAGCAGATTAGCGGGAGGGCCGCCCGGGGAGCTGTTTTTT.

The V and J genes are TRBV20-1 and TRBJ2-4; D is ambiguous. The germline V gene encodes CDR1 DFQATT and CDR2 SNEGSKA (reference sequence). The V end was cut by 3 bases, the J end by 0 bases, with 12 bases between. The CDR3 contains 15 residues. This CDR3 reads CSASYGSLAKNIQYF. The CDR3 nucleotides are TGCAGTGCTAGCTACGGGTCCCTAGCCAAAAACATTCAGTACTTC.

This clonotype showed up just a few times. V gene TRBV11-1 combines with J gene TRBJ2-3; 8 nucleotides match TRBD2. Germline CDR1 SGHAT, CDR2 FQDESV (reference sequence). This CDR3 has 21 residues. The V segment lost 5 bases and the J segment 4 bases; nucleotides outside the gene matches: 26. CDR3 sequence: CASSPYRTVGVTGRAADTQYF. DNA for the CDR3: TGTGCCAGCAGCCCGTACAGGACAGTCGGTGTTACCGGGAGGGCCGCAGATACGCAGTATTTT.

This clonotype was observed a handful of times. The chain is built from TRBV7-8 and TRBJ1-2, with unresolved D. Germline V lookup: CDR1 SGHVS, CDR2 FQNEAQ. CDR3 length: 16 residues. Trimming removed 5 bases from V and 1 base from J, with 17 bases in between. CDR3 bases: TGTGCCAGCAGCCGGGTTCCGAGCCCTCTTAACTATGGCTACACCTTC. It specifies CASSRVPSPLNYGYTF.

The chain employs TRBV7-8 and TRBJ1-1; D gene ambiguous. V shed 5 bases and J shed 1 base, with 11 bases lying between them. Looked up from germline, CDR1 is SGHVS and CDR2 is FQNEAQ. The CDR3 runs to 14 residues. The CDR3 here is CASSKKTGNTEAFF. CDR3 in DNA: TGTGCCAGCAGCAAAAAGACCGGGAACACTGAAGCTTTCTTT.

This clonotype showed up just a few times. CDR3 residues: CASSQQGLANEQYF. The CDR3 DNA reads TGCGCCAGCAGCCAACAGGGACTAGCGAACGAGCAGTACTTC. The V and J genes are TRBV4-1 and TRBJ2-7, with 10 bases lining up with TRBD2. There are 14 residues in the CDR3. Trimming cost V 2 bases and J 5 bases; bases outside gene matches: 3. CDR1 is MGHRA, CDR2 YSYEKL, per germline.

The chain couples TRBV12-3 or TRBV12-4 to TRBJ1-3; TRBD1 is a possible D gene (5 bases). The CDR3 extends over 12 amino acids. V lost 10 bases, J lost 2 bases, and 9 bases lay in between. This CDR3 is CAIGDPGNTIYF. Written as DNA, the CDR3 is TGTGCCATAGGGGATCCTGGAAACACCATATATTTT.

This clonotype was counted only a few times. The chain combines TRBV7-7 with TRBJ2-1; D remains ambiguous. The CDR3 length is 13 residues. CDR1 is SSHAT and CDR2 is FNYEAQ in the germline V gene (reference sequence). With 3 bases removed from V and 9 bases from J, the gap between germline ends came to 12 bases. The CDR3 is CASSLGAGTEQFF. In nucleotides, the CDR3 is TGTGCCAGCAGCTTGGGCGCAGGCACTGAGCAGTTCTTC.

The rearrangement joins TRBV15 to TRBJ2-1; TRBD1 matches 9 bases. CDR1 is LNHNV and CDR2 is YYDKDF in the germline V gene (reference sequence). The CDR3 length is 15 residues. V was pared by 5 bases and J by 6 bases, with 8 bases of the junction left unmatched. This chain's CDR3 is CATSGGDREVNEQFF. The CDR3 bases are TGTGCCACCAGCGGGGGGGACAGGGAGGTCAATGAGCAGTTCTTC.

This clonotype was seen many times. The chain uses TRBV12-3 or TRBV12-4 and TRBJ2-7; 9 nucleotides agree with TRBD2. The CDR3 has 14 residues. J was trimmed by 3 bases and V by 5 bases; bases with no gene match: 5. The CDR3 coding sequence is TGTGCCAGCAGTGGTTTAGCGGGAGACTACGAGCAGTACTTC. Amino acids: CASSGLAGDYEQYF.

This clonotype was seen only a few times. The V gene is TRBV5-1, the J gene TRBJ2-2; 7 bases map to TRBD1. The V gene end was trimmed by 1 base and the J gene end by 1 base; junction bases not matched to a gene: 4. There are 16 residues in the CDR3. Germline CDR1 is SGHRS and CDR2 is YFSETQ. Here the CDR3 DNA reads TGCGCCAGCAGCTTGTTATCAGGGGGGAACACCGGGGAGCTGTTTTTT. Its protein product is CASSLLSGGNTGELFF. The full variable domain, completed using reference TRBV5-1 and TRBJ2-2, is KAGVTQTPRYLIKTRGQQVTLSCSPISGHRSVSWYQQTPGQGLQFLFEYFSETQRNKGNFPGRFSGRQFSNSRSEMNVSTLELGDSALYLCASSLLSGGNTGELFFGEGSRLTVL.

This clonotype appeared many times. DNA for the CDR3: TGCAGCGTTGCCATCCTGAACACTGAAGCTTTCTTT. This sequence encodes CSVAILNTEAFF. The rearrangement joins TRBV29-1 to TRBJ1-1, with D uncertain. Germline V CDR1 and CDR2: SQVTM, ANQGSEA. The CDR3 runs to 12 residues. Trimming left V 4 bases short and J 0 bases short, with 6 bases between.

The rearrangement joins TRBV29-1 to TRBJ2-7, with D perhaps matching TRBD2 (6 bases). The CDR3 extends over 16 amino acids. Germline assignment: CDR1 SQVTM and CDR2 ANQGSEA. V was clipped by 0 bases and J by 2 bases, with 17 bases between them. The CDR3 protein is CSVEDRKGGIAYEQYF. DNA for the CDR3: TGCAGCGTTGAAGATCGAAAAGGCGGGATCGCCTACGAGCAGTACTTC.

This clonotype was picked up a small number of times. The chain couples TRBV5-1 to TRBJ2-5, with TRBD1 identical over 9 bases. In germline, CDR1 is SGHRS, CDR2 YFSETQ. CDR3 size: 14 residues. Losses at the gene ends were 4 bases for V and 3 bases for J; bases not matched to a gene: 4. CDR3 amino acids: CASSPWDREETQYF. The CDR3 nucleotides read TGCGCCAGCAGCCCCTGGGACAGGGAAGAGACCCAGTACTTC. The full variable domain, with the rest looked up from reference TRBV5-1 and TRBJ2-5, is KAGVTQTPRYLIKTRGQQVTLSCSPISGHRSVSWYQQTPGQGLQFLFEYFSETQRNKGNFPGRFSGRQFSNSRSEMNVSTLELGDSALYLCASSPWDREETQYFGPGTRLLVL.

The chain joins TRBV15 to TRBJ2-1, with 11 bases identical to TRBD2. This CDR3 is 17 amino acids long. The germline V gene encodes CDR1 LNHNV and CDR2 YYDKDF (reference sequence). The ends lost 5 bases at V and 4 bases at J; junction bases unmatched: 10. For the CDR3, the DNA is TGTGCCACCAGCGAGGGAGCCGGGACTAGCGGATACAATGAGCAGTTCTTC. Translating gives CATSEGAGTSGYNEQFF.

The CDR3 spells CASSPLSGVREQFF. Written as DNA, the CDR3 is TGCGCCAGCAGCCCTCTAAGCGGGGTCAGGGAGCAGTTCTTC. V usage is TRBV5-1 and J usage is TRBJ2-1; 7 bases agree with TRBD2. The germline V gene has CDR1 SGHRS and CDR2 YFSETQ. The CDR3 spans 14 residues. V shed 4 bases and J 10 bases; nucleotides not matched to a gene: 11.